A selection of T cell receptor beta chains follows, all from one sample in a study of blood T cells in healthy people across ages. From the 5' RACE reads, TCRdb called clonotypes with MiXCR, one entry per CDR3 protein. Of approximately 1,700,000 distinct CDR3 sequences detected, roughly 43% appear once; the ten largest clones hold more than 20%. Input material: blood. These receptors were collected from a human donor in good health. Both conserved end residues are part of each CDR3. D genes are given only for firm matches. The size field is filled for only some rows; it gives once, few, many or a size class.

D gene | J gene | clone size | V gene | CDR3 DNA | CDR3 protein
. | TRBJ1-2 | . | TRBV5-1 | TGCGCCAGCAGCTTGGCCGTAGGGGGGGACTATGGCTACACCTTC | CASSLAVGGDYGYTF
. | TRBJ1-1 | . | TRBV5-6 | TGTGCCAGCAGCTGGACGGTCTCTGGGGGGAACACTGAAGCTTTCTTT | CASSWTVSGGNTEAFF
TRBD2 | TRBJ2-7 | few | TRBV14 | TGTGCCAGCAGTAAGGGACTAAACTACTACGAGCAGTACTTC | CASSKGLNYYEQYF
TRBD1 | TRBJ1-5 | . | TRBV29-1 | TGCAGCGTTGTTTTCGGGGACAGAGAGCTCAGGGGGGCCCAGCATTTT | CSVVFGDRELRGAQHF
. | TRBJ2-5 | . | TRBV7-8 | TGTGCCAGCAGCCGTTGGGGCGGCTTTCAAGAGACCCAGTACTTC | CASSRWGGFQETQYF
. | TRBJ2-2 | . | TRBV20-1 | TGCAGTGCTAGGTCAGGGGCAAACGGGGAGCTGTTTTTT | CSARSGANGELFF
. | TRBJ2-1 | . | TRBV28 | TGTGCCAGCCGGCGGGGAGGAACCAGCTCCTACAATGAGCAGTTCTTC | CASRRGGTSSYNEQFF
. | TRBJ1-1 | . | TRBV7-8 | TGTGCCAGCAGCGGCGGTAGGAACACTGAAGCTTTCTTT | CASSGGRNTEAFF
. | TRBJ2-1 | few | TRBV6-6 | TGTGCCAGCAGTTATGGGCAGGGGAATAGGAATGAGCAGTTCTTC | CASSYGQGNRNEQFF
. | TRBJ2-6 | few | TRBV29-1 | TGCAGCGCTGGCGCTCAGGGCTCTGGGGCCAACGTCCTGACTTTC | CSAGAQGSGANVLTF
. | TRBJ2-3 | . | TRBV13 | TGTGCCAGCAGCCACATTCTGACCCGGGACAATAGCACAGATACGCAGTATTTT | CASSHILTRDNSTDTQYF
TRBD1 | TRBJ2-7 | few | TRBV7-9 | TGTGCCAGCAGCCACCTGGACAGGGGCTACGAGCAGTACTTC | CASSHLDRGYEQYF
TRBD2 | TRBJ2-7 | many | TRBV10-3 | TGTGCCATCAGTGATAACACCGGGGGAGGGGTCTCCTACGAGCAGTACTTC | CAISDNTGGGVSYEQYF
. | TRBJ2-7 | . | TRBV4-1 | TGCGCCAGCAGCCGTCCGGGCTATAAACCGGACGAGCAGTACTTC | CASSRPGYKPDEQYF
. | TRBJ1-1 | . | TRBV6-2/TRBV6-3 | TGTGCCAGCACTTCGACAGGGAACACTGAAGCTTTCTTT | CASTSTGNTEAFF
TRBD1 | TRBJ1-5 | . | TRBV6-2/TRBV6-3 | TGTGCCAGCAGTTACTCGGGACAGGGACGCAATCAGCCCCAGCATTTT | CASSYSGQGRNQPQHF
. | TRBJ2-5 | few | TRBV7-2 | TGTGCCAGCAGCTTAGTGCGGGGCACTCAGGGAGAGACCCAGTACTTC | CASSLVRGTQGETQYF
. | TRBJ1-1 | . | TRBV10-3 | TGTGCCATCAGTGACCAGGGAGGAACTGAAGCTTTCTTT | CAISDQGGTEAFF
TRBD2 | TRBJ2-5 | . | TRBV10-3 | TGTGCCATCAGTGAGGCTAGCGGCCTCAAACAAGAGACCCAGTACTTC | CAISEASGLKQETQYF
. | TRBJ2-5 | . | TRBV29-1 | TGCAGCGTTGAAGGATCCAGGGGCCAAGAGACCCAGTACTTC | CSVEGSRGQETQYF
TRBD1 | TRBJ1-5 | . | TRBV29-1 | TGCAGCGTTACAGGGGGGGATCAGCCCCAGCATTTT | CSVTGGDQPQHF
. | TRBJ1-2 | . | TRBV7-9 | TGTGCCAGCACCCTTAGTGGGGCGTATGGCTACACCTTC | CASTLSGAYGYTF
. | TRBJ1-4 | . | TRBV20-1 | TGCAGTGCTCCAGGTGTTAATGAAAAACTGTTTTTT | CSAPGVNEKLFF
TRBD1 | TRBJ2-3 | . | TRBV28 | TGTGCCAGCAGTTTGGACAGGGGGCAAACAGATACGCAGTATTTT | CASSLDRGQTDTQYF
TRBD2 | TRBJ2-3 | . | TRBV28 | TGTGCCAGCAGTTCAGCGGGGGGGCCTAGCACAGATACGCAGTATTTT | CASSSAGGPSTDTQYF
. | TRBJ1-2 | . | TRBV29-1 | TGCAGCGTTGACTTTCCAGGGGCTAACTATGGCTACACCTTC | CSVDFPGANYGYTF
TRBD2 | TRBJ2-1 | few | TRBV7-2 | TGTGCCAGCAGCTTCAGAAGCGGGAGGCTTATAGAAGAGAATGAGCAGTTCTTC | CASSFRSGRLIEENEQFF
. | TRBJ2-1 | few | TRBV7-2 | TGTGCCAGCAGCTTATCCCCTAACAATGAGCAGTTCTTC | CASSLSPNNEQFF
TRBD1 | TRBJ1-2 | . | TRBV4-3 | TGCGCCAGCAGCCACCGGCCAGGGGGCTACTATGGCTACACCTTC | CASSHRPGGYYGYTF
. | TRBJ2-6 | few | TRBV20-1 | TGCAGTGCCCCCCCCAGGGGGGGTTCTGGGGCCAACGTCCTGACTTTC | CSAPPRGGSGANVLTF
TRBD2 | TRBJ2-3 | . | TRBV3-1 | TGTGCCAGCAGCTGGGGACTAGCGGGGCCAGATACGCAGTATTTT | CASSWGLAGPDTQYF
. | TRBJ2-1 | . | TRBV4-1 | TGCGCCAGCAGCCAAGAAACAAGGGTACTCGATGAGCAGTTCTTC | CASSQETRVLDEQFF
. | TRBJ1-1 | . | TRBV12-3/TRBV12-4 | TGTGCCAGCAGCCAACGTCCAGGGAGCACTGAAGCTTTCTTT | CASSQRPGSTEAFF
TRBD1 | TRBJ1-2 | . | TRBV29-1 | TGCAGCGCCCGACAGGGTACGGACTATGGCTACACCTTC | CSARQGTDYGYTF
. | TRBJ2-3 | . | TRBV7-9 | TGTGCCAGCAGCCCCCAAGGTCCAGGCACAGATACGCAGTATTTT | CASSPQGPGTDTQYF
. | TRBJ2-3 | . | TRBV4-3 | TGCGCCAGCAGCCAAGTGGTTCTATCGGGCACAGATACGCAGTATTTT | CASSQVVLSGTDTQYF
. | TRBJ2-1 | few | TRBV7-2 | TGTGCCAGCAGCTTAACCACGCGGGGTGAGCAGTTCTTC | CASSLTTRGEQFF
. | TRBJ2-5 | few | TRBV5-1 | TGCGCCAGCAGCTTGAATGCGGGGAAACAAGAGACCCAGTACTTC | CASSLNAGKQETQYF
. | TRBJ2-7 | few | TRBV6-5 | TGTGCCAGCAGTTACGAGGGGGTTGCATACGAGCAGTACTTC | CASSYEGVAYEQYF
. | TRBJ1-2 | few | TRBV5-6 | TGTGCCAGCAGCGCAATGACCGGGTCCTATAACTATGGCTACACCTTC | CASSAMTGSYNYGYTF
TRBD1 | TRBJ1-5 | . | TRBV5-1 | TGCGCCAGCAGCCCGACGACAGGGGTGAATCAGCCCCAGCATTTT | CASSPTTGVNQPQHF
. | TRBJ1-3 | once | TRBV3-1 | TGTGCCAGCAGCCAAGACGTTACAGCTCTATCCATATATTTT | CASSQDVTALSIYF
. | TRBJ1-2 | . | TRBV12-3/TRBV12-4 | TGTGCCAGCAGTCCTAGGGAGACGGGTGGCTACACCTTC | CASSPRETGGYTF
. | TRBJ2-1 | . | TRBV7-2 | TGTGCCAGCAGCGCCGGGACCGCCCAAGAGACCCAGTTCTTC | CASSAGTAQETQFF
TRBD2 | TRBJ2-3 | . | TRBV20-1 | TGCAGTGCCCCCCTGGGACTAGGTTGGGGAGATACGCAGTATTTT | CSAPLGLGWGDTQYF
. | TRBJ1-2 | few | TRBV4-3 | TGCGCCAGCAGCCAAGATCCGGTCCTAAACTATGGCTACACCTTC | CASSQDPVLNYGYTF
. | TRBJ2-4 | . | TRBV3-1 | TGTGCCAGCAGCCAATCGGGTCTAGCCAAAAACATTCAGTACTTC | CASSQSGLAKNIQYF
. | TRBJ1-5 | . | TRBV6-1 | TGTGCCAGCAGACCACCAGGGGTCAATCAGCCCCAGCATTTT | CASRPPGVNQPQHF